This TCR beta chain was profiled in a study of CD8+ T cells in alopecia areata. The wider study: Tofacitinib lasted 6 to 18 months, then 6 months off drug.

Following extraction, RNA underwent reverse transcription to cDNA, which served as the sequencing template. Clones were sequenced by immunoSEQ multiplex PCR, and TCRdb holds only the in-frame ones, with some missing. The sample includes about 110,000 clones, roughly three fifths of them seen just once. The junction had 8 bases not matched to a gene; V was cut back by 2 bases and J by 1 base. CDR3 length: 17 amino acids. Per the germline V gene, CDR1 is SEHNR and CDR2 is FQNEAQ (reference sequence). The treatment here: oral pan-JAK inhibitor, 5-10 mg twice daily. Sequencing was performed on CD8+ T cells sorted from blood, taken at week 24, from a patient treated with tofacitinib. J is TRBJ2-3 and V is TRBV7-9; 8 bases match TRBD1. The TCR sequence derives from a human donor with alopecia areata. CDR3 loop: CASSLLRAGGRTDTQYF. CDR3 DNA sequence: TGTGCCAGCAGCTTACTAAGGGCAGGGGGCCGCACAGATACGCAGTATTTT.